Below are 20 T cell receptor beta chains sequenced from a single sample in a study of shared clonotypes between healthy human individuals. Measured with immunoSEQ multiplex PCR; TCRdb has only the in-frame clones, and not every one. This sample has more than 850,000 clones; about 80% occur once, and the top ten carry more than 0.45%. The source material was memory CD4+ T cells from PBMCs. Documented subset: CD45RA-negative fraction. The receptors here all came from a man between 18 and 35 years old in good health. Some clones in this sample may be carry-over from other donors' samples.

The chain has TRBV2 and TRBJ2-7, with D maybe TRBD1 (7 bases). Trimming removed 6 bases from V and 5 bases from J, with 14 bases in between. The germline V gene has CDR1 SNHLY and CDR2 FYNNEI. This CDR3 is built from 13 residues. CDR3 loop: CASRTGRFDEQYF. The CDR3 bases are TGTGCCAGCAGGACAGGGAGGTTCGACGAGCAGTACTTC.

The chain employs TRBV27 and TRBJ1-5; D gene unclear. This CDR3 spans 10 amino acids. Trimming removed 9 bases at V and 2 bases at J, with 2 bases between. In germline, CDR1 is MNHEY, CDR2 SMNVEV (reference sequence). CDR3 sequence: CARGNQPQHF. Here the CDR3 DNA reads TGTGCCAGAGGCAATCAGCCCCAGCATTTT.

CDR3 in amino acids: CASSFSTGAHGYTF. DNA for the CDR3: TGTGCCAGCAGTTTCTCTACGGGGGCCCATGGCTACACCTTC. The chain couples TRBV28 to TRBJ1-2; possible D gene TRBD1, 6 bases. The germline V gene has CDR1 MDHEN and CDR2 SYDVKM. Between the trimmed V and J ends, which lost 3 bases and 6 bases, there was a span of 14 bases. The CDR3 has 14 residues.

V gene TRBV2 combines with J gene TRBJ1-5; possible D gene TRBD1, 5 bases. The CDR3 has 15 residues. V was trimmed by 2 bases and J by 4 bases, leaving 12 bases between them. Germline assignment: CDR1 SNHLY and CDR2 FYNNEI. The CDR3 loop reads CASSESGVWNQPQHF. DNA for the CDR3: TGTGCCAGCAGTGAATCGGGGGTTTGGAATCAGCCCCAGCATTTT.

V usage is TRBV7-6 and J usage is TRBJ2-7, with a weak D call TRBD2 (6 bases). The germline CDR1 and CDR2 sequences are SGHVS and FNYEAQ. The germline V and J ends were trimmed by 5 bases and 2 bases, with 19 bases remaining between them. This CDR3 spans 16 amino acids. The CDR3 region is CASSRGVSSTTYEQYF. CDR3 nucleotide sequence: TGTGCCAGCAGCCGCGGGGTTAGCTCAACCACCTACGAGCAGTACTTC.

The table lists this clone with a count of one. The V gene is TRBV19, the J gene TRBJ2-1; 11 nucleotides match TRBD1. The CDR3 extends over 15 amino acids. V shed 5 bases, J shed 6 bases, and the junction held 6 bases outside the gene matches. The germline gives CDR1 LNHDA, CDR2 SQIVND (reference sequence). CDR3 coding DNA: TGTGCCAGTAGTTCCCTCGGGACAGGGGGCAATGAGCAGTTCTTC. As protein: CASSSLGTGGNEQFF.

The chain joins TRBV6-6 to TRBJ2-7; 8 positions match TRBD1. V trimming: 11 bases; J trimming: 1 base; junction bases outside the gene matches: 10. Germline V gives CDR1 MNHNY, CDR2 SVGAGI (reference sequence). There are 14 residues in the CDR3. The CDR3 nucleotides are TGTGCCTCCCAGGGGGCTAGCGCATCCTACGAGCAGTACTTC. This encodes CASQGASASYEQYF.

V is TRBV13 and J is TRBJ1-2, with D hard to call. The CDR3 loop spans 15 amino acids. V lost 2 bases and J lost 5, with 15 bases in between. Germline values: CDR1 PRHDT, CDR2 FYEKMQ (reference sequence). CDR3 in DNA: TGTGCCAGCAGCTTACCCTTTGTAGGGCCTTATGGCTACACCTTC. Translating gives CASSLPFVGPYGYTF.

The CDR3, as DNA: TGTGCCTGGAGCGGGAGTAACAATGAGCAGTTCTTC. Its protein product is CAWSGSNNEQFF. The genes are TRBV30 and TRBJ2-1; weak D call: TRBD2 (6 bases). The CDR3 contains 12 residues. Germline V gives CDR1 GTSNPN, CDR2 SVGIG (reference sequence). V lost 3 bases to trimming and J lost 5 bases, with 8 bases between them.

This clone was seen a handful of times. V is TRBV14 and J is TRBJ1-2; TRBD1 aligns across 7 bases. The J segment lost 4 bases and the V segment lost 4 bases, leaving 3 bases of the junction unmatched. The CDR3 contains 13 residues. CDR1 and CDR2 from the germline V gene are SGHDN and FVKESK. The DNA for the CDR3 is TGTGCCAGCAGCCGGACAGGAATCTATGGCTACACCTTC. Protein product: CASSRTGIYGYTF.

This sequence joins TRBV7-2 and TRBJ2-1, with D maybe TRBD2 (5 bases). CDR1 and CDR2 from the germline V gene are SGHTA and FQGNSA. Trimming left V 5 bases short and J 7 bases short, with 12 bases between. The CDR3 contains 13 residues. CDR3 region: CASSIRSGNEQFF. In nucleotides, the CDR3 is TGTGCCAGCAGCATTCGATCGGGGAATGAGCAGTTCTTC.

This sequence joins TRBV5-1 and TRBJ2-5; a possible D gene is TRBD2 (5 bases). The V gene lost 4 bases and the J gene lost 2 bases, with 9 bases spanning the gap. Germline loops: CDR1 SGHRS, CDR2 YFSETQ. This CDR3 spans 13 amino acids. The CDR3 reads CASSPTRQETQYF. In DNA, the CDR3 is TGCGCCAGCAGCCCTACTAGGCAAGAGACCCAGTACTTC.

This clone was recorded only once. This sequence joins TRBV11-2 and TRBJ2-7; TRBD1 or TRBD2 may be the D gene (5 bases each). The germline gives CDR1 SGHAT, CDR2 FQNNGV. The V end was cut by 4 bases, the J end by 0 bases, with 10 bases between. This CDR3 has 14 amino acids. The CDR3 DNA follows: TGTGCCAGCAGCTGGGACCCTCGCTCCTACGAGCAGTACTTC. The encoded protein is CASSWDPRSYEQYF.

The chain joins TRBV7-2 to TRBJ2-7; 11 nucleotides agree with TRBD2. The V gene end was trimmed by 1 base and the J gene end by 4 bases; junction bases not matched to a gene: 9. In germline, CDR1 is SGHTA, CDR2 FQGNSA. This CDR3 contains 17 residues. CDR3 protein: CASSLVLTSGNPYEQYF. CDR3 nucleotide sequence: TGTGCCAGCAGCTTAGTATTGACTAGCGGGAATCCTTACGAGCAGTACTTC.

This clone was seen a handful of times. J is TRBJ1-1 and V is TRBV7-3; D is undetermined. The germline V gene has CDR1 SGHTA and CDR2 FQGTGA. V gave up 5 bases and J gave up 7 bases, with 11 bases separating them. The CDR3 runs to 12 residues. CDR3 in amino acids: CASSHPTGEAFF. The CDR3 region has the DNA TGTGCCAGCAGCCACCCGACGGGTGAAGCTTTCTTT.

The CDR3 here is CASSLDLSGDSYEQYF. The DNA of the CDR3 is TGTGCCAGCAGCTTAGATCTGTCCGGCGACTCCTACGAGCAGTACTTC. The chain is built from TRBV11-2 and TRBJ2-7; no firm D call. From germline, CDR1 is SGHAT and CDR2 FQNNGV. CDR3 size: 16 residues. The ends were cut back, 0 bases at V and 0 bases at J, with 12 bases in the middle.

The chain joins TRBV28 to TRBJ1-2; D gene uncertain. The V gene's germline CDR1 is MDHEN and CDR2 SYDVKM. V lost 3 bases to trimming and J lost 7 bases, with 6 bases between them. The CDR3 consists of 11 residues. DNA for the CDR3: TGTGCCAGCAGTTTCTTCGCTGGCTACACCTTC. Translation gives CASSFFAGYTF.

Remarks on this clone: The same CDR3 is also encoded by other DNA sequences in this sample. V is TRBV5-1 and J is TRBJ2-3; D remains ambiguous. Trimming removed 0 bases from V and 4 bases from J, with 6 bases in between. The CDR3 totals 13 residues. Germline loops: CDR1 SGHRS, CDR2 YFSETQ. CDR3 region: CASSLGGADTQYF. The CDR3 DNA reads as TGCGCCAGCAGCTTGGGTGGTGCAGATACGCAGTATTTT.

The V gene is TRBV20-1, the J gene TRBJ2-1; D uncertain. CDR1 and CDR2 from the germline V gene are DFQATT and SNEGSKA (reference sequence). The CDR3 loop spans 10 amino acids. Between the trimmed V and J ends, which lost 3 bases and 10 bases, there was a span of 7 bases. The chain's CDR3 is CSASDREQFF. The CDR3 DNA sequence: TGCAGTGCTAGTGACCGGGAGCAGTTCTTC.

The chain has TRBV27 and TRBJ1-2; TRBD1 agrees at 11 bases. This CDR3 has 15 residues. Germline V gene sequence: CDR1 MNHEY, CDR2 SMNVEV (reference sequence). Trimming cost V 5 bases and J 4 bases; bases outside gene matches: 6. CDR3 protein: CASSPWTGGGYGYTF. DNA of the CDR3: TGTGCCAGCAGTCCCTGGACAGGGGGCGGCTATGGCTACACCTTC.